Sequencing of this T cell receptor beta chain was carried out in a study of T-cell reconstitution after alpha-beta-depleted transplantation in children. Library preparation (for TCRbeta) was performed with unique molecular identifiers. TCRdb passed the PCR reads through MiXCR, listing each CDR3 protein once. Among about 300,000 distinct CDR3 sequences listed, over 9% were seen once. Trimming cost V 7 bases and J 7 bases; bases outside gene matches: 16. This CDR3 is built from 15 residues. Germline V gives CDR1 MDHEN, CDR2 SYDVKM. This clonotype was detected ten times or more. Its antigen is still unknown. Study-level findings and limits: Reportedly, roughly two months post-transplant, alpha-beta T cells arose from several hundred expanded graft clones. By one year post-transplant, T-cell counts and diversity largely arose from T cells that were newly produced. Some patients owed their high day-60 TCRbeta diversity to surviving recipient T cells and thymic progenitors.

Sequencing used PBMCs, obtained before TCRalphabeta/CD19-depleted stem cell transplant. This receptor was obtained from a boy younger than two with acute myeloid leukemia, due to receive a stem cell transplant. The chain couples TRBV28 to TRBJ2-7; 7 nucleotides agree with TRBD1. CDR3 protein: CASKRGTGDLGEQYF. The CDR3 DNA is TGTGCCAGCAAAAGAGGAACAGGGGACCTAGGAGAGCAGTACTTC.